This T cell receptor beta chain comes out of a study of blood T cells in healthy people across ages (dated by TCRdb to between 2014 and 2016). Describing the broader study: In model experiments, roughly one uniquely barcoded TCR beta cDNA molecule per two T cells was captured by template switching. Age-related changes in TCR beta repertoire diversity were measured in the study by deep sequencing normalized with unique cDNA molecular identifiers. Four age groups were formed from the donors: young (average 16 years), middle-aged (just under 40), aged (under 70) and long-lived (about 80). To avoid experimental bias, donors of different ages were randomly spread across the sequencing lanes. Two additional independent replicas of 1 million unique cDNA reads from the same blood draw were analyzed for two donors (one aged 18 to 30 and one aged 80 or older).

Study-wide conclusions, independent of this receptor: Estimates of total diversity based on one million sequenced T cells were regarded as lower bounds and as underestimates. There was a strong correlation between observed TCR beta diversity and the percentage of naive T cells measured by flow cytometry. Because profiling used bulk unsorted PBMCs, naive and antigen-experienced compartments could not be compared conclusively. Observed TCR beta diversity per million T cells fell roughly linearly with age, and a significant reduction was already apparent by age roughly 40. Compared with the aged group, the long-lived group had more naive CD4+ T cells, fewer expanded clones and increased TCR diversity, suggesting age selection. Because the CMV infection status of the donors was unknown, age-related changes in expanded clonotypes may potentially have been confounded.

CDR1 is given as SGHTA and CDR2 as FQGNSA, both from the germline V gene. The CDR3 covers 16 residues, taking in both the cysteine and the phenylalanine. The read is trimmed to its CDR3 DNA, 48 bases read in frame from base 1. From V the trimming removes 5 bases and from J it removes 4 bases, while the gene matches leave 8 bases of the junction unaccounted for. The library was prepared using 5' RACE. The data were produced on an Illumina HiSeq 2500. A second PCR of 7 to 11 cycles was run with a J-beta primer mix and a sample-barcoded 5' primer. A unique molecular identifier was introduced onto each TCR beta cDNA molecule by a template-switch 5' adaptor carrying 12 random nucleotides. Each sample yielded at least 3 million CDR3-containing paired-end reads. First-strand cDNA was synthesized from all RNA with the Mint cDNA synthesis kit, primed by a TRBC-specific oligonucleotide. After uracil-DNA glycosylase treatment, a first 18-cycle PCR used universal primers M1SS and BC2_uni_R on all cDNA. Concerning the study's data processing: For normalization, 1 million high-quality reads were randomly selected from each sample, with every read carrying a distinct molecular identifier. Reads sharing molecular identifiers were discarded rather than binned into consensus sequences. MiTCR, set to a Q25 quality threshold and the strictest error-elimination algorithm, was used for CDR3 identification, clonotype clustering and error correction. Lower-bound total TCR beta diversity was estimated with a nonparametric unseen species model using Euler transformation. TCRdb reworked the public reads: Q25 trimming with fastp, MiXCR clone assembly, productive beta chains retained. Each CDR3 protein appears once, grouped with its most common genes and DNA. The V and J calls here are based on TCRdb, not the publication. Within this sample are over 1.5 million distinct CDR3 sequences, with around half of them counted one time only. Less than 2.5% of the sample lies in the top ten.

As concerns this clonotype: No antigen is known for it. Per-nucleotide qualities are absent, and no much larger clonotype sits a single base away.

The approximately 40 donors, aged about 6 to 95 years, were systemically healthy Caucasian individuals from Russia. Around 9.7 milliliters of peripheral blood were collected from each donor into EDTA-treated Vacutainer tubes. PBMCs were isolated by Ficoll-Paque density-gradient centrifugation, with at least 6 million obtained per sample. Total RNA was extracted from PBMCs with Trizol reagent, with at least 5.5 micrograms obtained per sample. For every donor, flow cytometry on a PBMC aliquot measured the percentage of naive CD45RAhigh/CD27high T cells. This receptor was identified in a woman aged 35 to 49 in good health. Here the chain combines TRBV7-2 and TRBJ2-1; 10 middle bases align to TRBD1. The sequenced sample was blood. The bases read TGTGCCAGCAGCCCAAGGGACAGGGGATATTACAATGAGCAGTTCTTC. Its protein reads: CASSPRDRGYYNEQFF. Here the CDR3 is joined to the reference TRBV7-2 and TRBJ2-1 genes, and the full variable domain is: GAGVSQSPSNKVTEKGKDVELRCDPISGHTALYWYRQSLGQGLEFLIYFQGNSAPDKSGLPSDRFSAERTGGSVSTLTIQRTQQEDSAVYLCASSPRDRGYYNEQFFGPGTRLTVL.